What follows is one TCR beta chain and its context. Its antigen is not identified. These data come from a study of cytomegalovirus exposure and HLA in healthy donors. Study results and caveats: The study listed 164 cytomegalovirus-associated TCR beta chains. Within the 120 or so validation repertoires, first-cohort TCR clusters tended to co-occur, according to a later analysis. Through in vitro validation, three CMV-associated chains were shown to be specific for CMV antigens.

The approximately 130-subject validation cohort, separate from the roughly 700-subject first cohort, included the donors. Sequencing was performed with immunoSEQ multiplex PCR; in TCRdb, only in-frame clones are kept and a portion is missing. The table has about 200,000 clones, 70% to 90% seen once; the top ten hold roughly 3%. V was clipped by 1 base and J by 12 bases, with 12 bases between them. Germline CDR1 reads MNHNS; CDR2 reads SASEGT. The CDR3 runs to 13 residues. The clonotype was recovered from a woman aged 18-35 years in good health and CMV-seronegative. The chain combines TRBV6-1 with TRBJ1-4, with D hard to call. Input material: PBMCs. CDR3 amino acids: CASSEDGNSQLFF. For the CDR3, the DNA is TGTGCCAGCAGTGAAGACGGAAACAGCCAACTGTTTTTT.